This T cell receptor (beta chain) appears in the sequencing data of a study of OX40 agonist ivuxolimab in advanced cancers. Study-wide results and caveats: No determination was made of the antigen specificity of the expanded peripheral T cells.

Produced via immunoSEQ multiplex PCR; TCRdb's table is partial and in-frame only. The sample holds approximately 70,000 clones, around 87% seen once. In the case of this clone: Its antigen is not identified.

V gave up 5 bases and J gave up 1 base; unmatched junction bases: 4. The CDR3 has 17 residues. The germline CDR1 and CDR2 sequences are SGHTA and FQGTGA. This chain connects TRBV7-3 to TRBJ2-2, with 13 bases identical to TRBD2. Material: CD4+ or CD8+ T cells sorted from blood, obtained in a trial of the OX40 agonist ivuxolimab. The TCR was taken from an adult with an advanced solid tumor such as melanoma, head and neck, liver or kidney cancer. The CDR3 is CASSRTSGGLNTGELFF. In DNA form, the CDR3 reads TGTGCCAGCAGCAGGACTAGCGGGGGCCTGAACACCGGGGAGCTGTTTTTT.